This T cell receptor (beta chain) derives from a study of CD8+CD57+ T cells in acquired aplastic anemia. Genomic DNA provided the template from which TCR beta VDJ and CDR3 profiles were obtained. Each CDR3 protein is one row after TCRdb ran MiXCR on the reads. The sample lists approximately 50,000 distinct CDR3 sequences; around 73% were seen once. Sequenced: sorted CD4+, CD8+, or CD8+CD57+ T cells (not recorded which) from PBMCs. The TCR sequence derives from a human donor in good health, serving as a control.

Here the CDR3 reads CSVAGTQGAGNYGYTF. The CDR3, as DNA: TGCAGCGTAGCCGGGACTCAGGGGGCGGGGAACTATGGCTACACCTTC. V usage is TRBV29-1 and J usage is TRBJ1-2, with 8 positions matching TRBD1. V gave up 6 bases and J gave up 2 bases; unmatched junction bases: 14. The germline gives CDR1 SQVTM, CDR2 ANQGSEA. The length of the CDR3 is 16 residues.